This TCR beta chain was recorded in a study of spatial heterogeneity in lung cancer. Study as a whole: An average of more than ten raw reads was observed per unique TCR and UMI combination.

By share, this clonotype ranks as medium-sized (0.01 to 0.1%). TCRdb re-analysed the 5' RACE reads in MiXCR, keeping a single row per CDR3 protein. This sample yields 5,500 to 7,500 distinct CDR3 sequences, of which approximately 3.9% are seen a single time; 20% to 30% belongs to the top ten. Germline V gene lookup returns CDR1 KGHDR and CDR2 SFDVKD. The V and J ends lost 4 bases and 2 bases respectively, with 9 bases between them. The length of the CDR3 is 14 residues. Described time point: sample taken at primary tumor resection. No cell sorting; template was whole RNA from tumor, lung tissue or PBMC. The donors, around 71 patients with untreated early-stage non-small cell lung cancer, provided the samples.

The sequence derives from a female donor with early-stage non-small cell lung cancer. This specimen consisted of normal lung tissue next to the tumor, obtained at surgery. The chain is built from TRBV24-1 and TRBJ2-3, with D unclear. CDR3 residues: CATSDLGPTDTQYF. In DNA, the CDR3 is TGTGCCACCAGTGACTTGGGTCCCACAGATACGCAGTATTTT.